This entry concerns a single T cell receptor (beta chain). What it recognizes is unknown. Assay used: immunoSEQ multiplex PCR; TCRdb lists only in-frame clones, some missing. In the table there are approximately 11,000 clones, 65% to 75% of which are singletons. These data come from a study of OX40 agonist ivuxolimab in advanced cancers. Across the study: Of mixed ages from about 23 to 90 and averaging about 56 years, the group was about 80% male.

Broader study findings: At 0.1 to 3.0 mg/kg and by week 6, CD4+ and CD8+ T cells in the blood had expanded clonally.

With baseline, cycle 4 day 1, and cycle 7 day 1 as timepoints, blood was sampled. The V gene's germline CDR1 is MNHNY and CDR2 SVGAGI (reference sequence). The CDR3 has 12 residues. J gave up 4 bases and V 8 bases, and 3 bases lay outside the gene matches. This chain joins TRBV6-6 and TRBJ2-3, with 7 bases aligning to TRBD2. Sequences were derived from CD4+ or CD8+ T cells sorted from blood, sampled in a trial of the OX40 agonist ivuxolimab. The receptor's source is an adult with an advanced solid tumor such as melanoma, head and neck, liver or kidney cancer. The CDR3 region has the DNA TGTGCCAGCCGGGACTACCCAGATACGCAGTATTTT. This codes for CASRDYPDTQYF.